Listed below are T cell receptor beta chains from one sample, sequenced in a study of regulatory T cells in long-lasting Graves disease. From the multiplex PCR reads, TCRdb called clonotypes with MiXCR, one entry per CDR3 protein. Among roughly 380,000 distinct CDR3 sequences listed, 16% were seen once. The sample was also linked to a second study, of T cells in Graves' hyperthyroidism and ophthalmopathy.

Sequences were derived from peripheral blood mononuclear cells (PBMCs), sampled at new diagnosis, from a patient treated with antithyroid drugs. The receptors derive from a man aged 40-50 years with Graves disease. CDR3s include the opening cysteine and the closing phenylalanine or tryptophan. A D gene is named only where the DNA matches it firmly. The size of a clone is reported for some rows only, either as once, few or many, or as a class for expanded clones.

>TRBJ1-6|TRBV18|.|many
TGTGCCAGCGCGGGAGGGGCTGATTCACCCCTCCACTTT
CASAGGADSPLHF
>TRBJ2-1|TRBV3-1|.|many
TGTGCCAGCAGCCAAGGGCGGGCGCAGTTCTTC
CASSQGRAQFF
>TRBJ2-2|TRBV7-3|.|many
TGTGCCAGCAGTCTTCACACCTCGGGACACCTGACCGGGGAGCTGTTTTTT
CASSLHTSGHLTGELFF
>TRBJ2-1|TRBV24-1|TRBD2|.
TGTGCCACCAGTGATCAGCGGGGGGTTTCCTACAATGAGCAGTTCTTC
CATSDQRGVSYNEQFF
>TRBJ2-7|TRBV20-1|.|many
TGCAGTGCTAGAGATGAACGAGGGGCTCACGAGCAGTACTTC
CSARDERGAHEQYF
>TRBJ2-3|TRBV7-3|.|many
TGTGCCAGCAGCCCCCGGGCGGGTAGGCCAGATACGCAGTATTTT
CASSPRAGRPDTQYF
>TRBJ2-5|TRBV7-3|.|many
TGTGCCAGCAGCCAGAGGACAGAGTCTAGGTGGGAGACCCAGTACTTC
CASSQRTESRWETQYF
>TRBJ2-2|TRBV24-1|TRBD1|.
TGTGCCACCAGTGAGGGTTACAGGGGTGACACCGGGGAGCTGTTTTTT
CATSEGYRGDTGELFF
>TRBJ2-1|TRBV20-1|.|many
TGCAGTGCGGTACTTGACAGGTACAATGAGCAGTTCTTC
CSAVLDRYNEQFF
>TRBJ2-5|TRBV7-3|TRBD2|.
TGTGCCAGCAGCTTAGCGGGGGAGGAAGAGACCCAGTACTTC
CASSLAGEEETQYF
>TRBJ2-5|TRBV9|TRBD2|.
TGTGCCAGCAGCCCCCGGTCTGGTAGCGGGGGGCACCCAGAGACCCAGTACTTC
CASSPRSGSGGHPETQYF
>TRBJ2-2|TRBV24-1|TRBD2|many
TGTGCCACCAGTGATTTCAGCGGGATCGGGGAGCTGTTTTTT
CATSDFSGIGELFF
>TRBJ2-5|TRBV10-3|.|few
TGTGCCATCAGTGAAGGCAGGGAAGAGACCCAGTACTTC
CAISEGREETQYF
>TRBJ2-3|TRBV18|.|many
TGTGCCAGCTCACCGTTTGGGCCAACCGATACGCAGTATTTT
CASSPFGPTDTQYF
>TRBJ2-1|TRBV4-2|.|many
TGTGCCAGCAGCCAAGAATCAGCAGGCAATGAGCAGTTCTTC
CASSQESAGNEQFF
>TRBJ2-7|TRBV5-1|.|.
TGCGCCAGCAGCCCTTCAGGGGAAGAGGACTACGAGCAGTACTTC
CASSPSGEEDYEQYF
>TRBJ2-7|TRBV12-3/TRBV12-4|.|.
TGTGCCAGCGGGACCTTTTTCGAGCAGTACTTC
CASGTFFEQYF
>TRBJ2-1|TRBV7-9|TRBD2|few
TGTGCCAGCAGACCTACTAGCGGGACCTACAATGAGCAGTTCTTC
CASRPTSGTYNEQFF
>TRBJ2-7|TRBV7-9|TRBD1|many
TGTGCCAGCAGCCCCGGACAGGGGGAGTCCTACGAGCAGTACTTC
CASSPGQGESYEQYF
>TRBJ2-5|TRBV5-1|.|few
TGTGCCAGCACAGGATGGGGGGAGACCCAGTACTTC
CASTGWGETQYF